A selection of T cell receptor beta chains follows, all from one sample in a study of blood T cell repertoires in COVID-19. The repertoire was sequenced with immunoSEQ multiplex PCR; TCRdb's copy has only in-frame clones and lacks some. The sample yields 250,000 to 300,000 clones, 86% seen once. The specimen was peripheral blood. The receptors here all came from a woman under 40 with COVID-19, enrolled during active disease. CDR3s include the opening cysteine and the closing phenylalanine or tryptophan. Each record gives: V gene, D gene, CDR3 length, J gene, CDR3 protein. D genes are given only for firm matches.

>TRBV19|-|15|TRBJ1-5
CASSPLQGYNQPQHF
>TRBV7-9|-|16|TRBJ2-2
CATQHPQDRNTGELFF
>TRBV7-9|-|14|TRBJ1-5
CASSPGVGNQPQHF
>TRBV4-1|-|13|TRBJ1-5
CASSQGREQPQHF
>TRBV10-2|TRBD1|16|TRBJ1-1
CASSPTGGEANTEAFF
>TRBV11-3|TRBD2|14|TRBJ2-7
CASSLGGGSYEQYF
>TRBV5-1|-|16|TRBJ1-1
CASSLNIGRLNTEAFF
>TRBV5-4|-|16|TRBJ1-5
CASSPGTPYSNQPQHF
>TRBV9|-|12|TRBJ1-4
CASSSSGEKLFF
>TRBV2|-|14|TRBJ1-5
CASRGGGSNQPQHF
>TRBV7-8|TRBD1|18|TRBJ1-1
CASTLPLTTGRRRAEAFF
>TRBV4-1|-|14|TRBJ2-3
CASSPSLRTDTQYF
>TRBV11-2|-|15|TRBJ2-3
CASSLGWLHTDTQYF
>TRBV18|-|15|TRBJ2-1
CASSQTPGFNNEQFF
>TRBV18|TRBD2|16|TRBJ2-3
CASSLIEGGGTDTQYF
>TRBV11-2|-|14|TRBJ1-4
CASSLVGTYEKLFF
>TRBV19|TRBD2|19|TRBJ2-3
CASSIGRLAGTSSTDTQYF
>TRBV29-1|TRBD1|13|TRBJ2-1
CSAGTGPYNEQFF
>TRBV28|-|13|TRBJ2-1
CASSLGGSYEQFF
>TRBV11-2|-|12|TRBJ1-4
CASSLAAEKLFF
>TRBV11-3|TRBD2|14|TRBJ2-1
CASSFTSGGLGQFF
>TRBV5-1|TRBD1|14|TRBJ1-6
CASSLTGAISPLHF
>TRBV12-5|-|15|TRBJ1-2
CASGLVGLPNYGYTF
>TRBV5-6|-|18|TRBJ2-6
CASSSFAGRGFGANVLTF
>TRBV28|-|18|TRBJ1-3
CASSLRFRGLASGNTIYF
>TRBV9|TRBD1|15|TRBJ2-1
CASRASGTAYNEQFF
>TRBV27|TRBD1|15|TRBJ1-2
CASSIRGTAEYGYTF
>TRBV5-1|-|16|TRBJ2-7
CASSLETTRIQGEQYF
>TRBV5-5|-|13|TRBJ2-1
CASSLGPGNEQFF
>TRBV18|TRBD1|16|TRBJ1-2
CASSSKQGAPSNGYTF
>TRBV2|-|16|TRBJ1-2
CASSEGGPRANYGYTF
>TRBV30|TRBD1|14|TRBJ1-1
CAWSEQGARTEAFF
>TRBV9|-|12|TRBJ1-2
CASSVPGGRYTF
>TRBV7-9|-|16|TRBJ1-5
CASSLSTPGVHQPQHF
>TRBV27|-|13|TRBJ1-2
CASSQGPLYGYTF
>TRBV2|TRBD2|16|TRBJ2-7
CASSEVSSGGAREQYF
>TRBV5-8|-|14|TRBJ1-1
CASSLALRNTEAFF
>TRBV6-2/TRBV6-3|-|15|TRBJ1-6
CASSRTGRGNSPLHF
>TRBV28|-|16|TRBJ1-4
CASSTGTLLSNEKLFF
>TRBV19|TRBD2|13|TRBJ2-7
CASRTSGLHEQYF
>TRBV18|TRBD2|16|TRBJ2-3
CASSRLQRGDTDTQYF
>TRBV24-1|TRBD2|15|TRBJ2-1
CATSTSGGTYNEQFF
>TRBV20-1|-|14|TRBJ2-1
CSASRAGVIGEQFF
>TRBV5-1|TRBD1|15|TRBJ2-2
CASSPRTGGREELFF
>TRBV30|TRBD2|16|TRBJ2-3
CAWSRGSGGLTDTQYF
>TRBV7-9|TRBD1|14|TRBJ1-1
CASSPLQGATEAFF
>TRBV5-1|TRBD1|14|TRBJ1-1
CASSIRQGYTEAFF
>TRBV4-1|-|16|TRBJ2-5
CASSQAPDRIQETQYF
>TRBV4-2|-|16|TRBJ2-1
CASSQDSTVAYNEQFF